This T cell receptor (beta chain) was recovered during a study of OX40 agonist ivuxolimab in advanced cancers. For the study in its entirety: Ivuxolimab was an agonistic, fully human IgG2 monoclonal antibody directed against OX40 (CD134), a costimulatory receptor. Three dose-escalation patients achieved partial responses, one with hepatocellular carcinoma and two with cutaneous melanoma. The paper covers the monotherapy dose-escalation part of the phase I ivuxolimab trial, which included N ≈ 50 patients. Patients were allowed to have had prior anti-PD-1, anti-PD-L1 or anti-CTLA-4 therapy, and around 40% of the dose-escalation patients had previously received checkpoint inhibitors. The purpose of peripheral TCRbeta sequencing was to test whether ivuxolimab changed TCR sequence diversity and led to clonal T-cell expansion. The dose-escalation cohort was 80% to 90% male with a mean age of approximately 59 years, ranging from roughly 23 to 90. Of the approximately 50 dose-escalation patients, hepatocellular carcinoma was present in around 20, melanoma in approximately 15, renal cell carcinoma in 9 and head and neck cancer in 9. Intravenous ivuxolimab was administered to patients every 2 weeks at six dose levels: 0.01, 0.1, 0.3, 1.5, 3 and 10 mg/kg.

The paper's findings and limits, for the study overall: On average, CD8+ T cells showed more expanded clones than CD4+ T cells after ivuxolimab. In the 0.1-3.0 mg/kg groups, partial responders had among the lowest normalized peripheral clonal expansion, particularly in CD8+ T cells. Which antigens the clonally expanded peripheral T cells were specific for was not determined. Low levels of normalized T-cell clonal expansion were also seen in some patients who did not respond. At doses of 0.1 to 3.0 mg/kg, clonal expansion of both CD4+ and CD8+ blood T cells was observed from baseline to week 6.

Genomic DNA was isolated from the sorted cells so that the TCRbeta CDR3 region could be sequenced. The immunoSEQ Assay was used to sequence the TCRbeta CDR3 regions. TCRdb holds this immuneACCESS table with in-frame rearrangements only. Some clones are missing; in checked studies, unresolved V genes explain under half, and the rest has no known cause. This sample has 15,000 to 20,000 clones in its table, and about four fifths of those were observed once. The ten most abundant clones make up 25% to 30% of the sample. The trial excluded patients who had a history of autoimmune disease or were on systemic immunosuppression. Peripheral blood for TCR sequencing was collected from all dose cohorts at baseline, on cycle 4 day 1, and on cycle 7 day 1. The samples were taken from a phase I, first-in-human, multicenter, open-label dose-escalation trial of ivuxolimab. Adults with locally advanced or metastatic head and neck squamous cell, hepatocellular, melanoma or renal cell carcinoma were enrolled in the trial. CD4+ and CD8+ T cells were sorted separately from peripheral blood before TCR sequencing.

V gives up 2 bases and J gives up 7 bases, and the segment between their germline ends measures 12 bases. The CDR3 holds 13 amino acids from the cysteine to the phenylalanine. The DNA shown is the 39-base CDR3, in frame from base 1. CDR1 and CDR2, looked up from the germline V gene (reference sequence), are MNHNY and SVGAGI. This clone appeared once. Its antigen remains undetermined. No base qualities exist here, and no much larger clone lies one base off it. This receptor was obtained from an adult with an advanced solid tumor such as melanoma, head and neck, liver or kidney cancer. Specimen: CD4+ or CD8+ T cells sorted from blood, collected in a trial of the OX40 agonist ivuxolimab. The rearrangement joined TRBV6-6 to TRBJ2-7; the D segment could be TRBD2, given 7 matching bases. The CDR3 is CASSYKGGGEQYF. DNA sequence: TGTGCCAGCAGTTACAAGGGAGGGGGGGAGCAGTACTTC.